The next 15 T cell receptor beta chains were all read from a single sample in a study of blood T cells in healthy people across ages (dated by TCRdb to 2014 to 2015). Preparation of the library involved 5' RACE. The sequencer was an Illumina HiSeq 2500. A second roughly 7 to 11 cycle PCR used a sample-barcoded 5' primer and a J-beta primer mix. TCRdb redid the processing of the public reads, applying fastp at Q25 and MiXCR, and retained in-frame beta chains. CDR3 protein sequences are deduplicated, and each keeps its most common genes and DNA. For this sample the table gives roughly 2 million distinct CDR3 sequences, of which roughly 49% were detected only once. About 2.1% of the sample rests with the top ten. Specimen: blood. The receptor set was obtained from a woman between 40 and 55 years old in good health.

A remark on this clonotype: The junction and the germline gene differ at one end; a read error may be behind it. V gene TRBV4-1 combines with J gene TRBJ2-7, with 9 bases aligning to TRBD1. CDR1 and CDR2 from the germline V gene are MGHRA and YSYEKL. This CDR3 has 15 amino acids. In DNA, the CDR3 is TGCGCCAGCAGCCACACAGGGGGCTCGTCCTACGGGCAGTACTTC. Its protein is CASSHTGGSSYGQYF.

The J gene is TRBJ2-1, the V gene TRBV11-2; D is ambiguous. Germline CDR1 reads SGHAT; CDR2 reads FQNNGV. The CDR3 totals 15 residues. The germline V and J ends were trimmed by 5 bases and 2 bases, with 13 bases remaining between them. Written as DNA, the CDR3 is TGTGCCAGCAGCCCGTCGCTAGGGACCTACAATGAGCAGTTCTTC. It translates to CASSPSLGTYNEQFF. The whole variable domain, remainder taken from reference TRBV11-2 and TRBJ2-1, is EAGVAQSPRYKIIEKRQSVAFWCNPISGHATLYWYQQILGQGPKLLIQFQNNGVVDDSQLPKDRFSAERLKGVDSTLKIQPAKLEDSAVYLCASSPSLGTYNEQFFGPGTRLTVL.

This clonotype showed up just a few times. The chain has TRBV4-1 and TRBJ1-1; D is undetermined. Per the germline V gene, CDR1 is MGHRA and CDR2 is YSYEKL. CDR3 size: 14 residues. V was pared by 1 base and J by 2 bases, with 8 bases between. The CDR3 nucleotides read TGCGCCAGCAGCCAAGTGTGGGGAAACACTGAAGCTTTCTTT. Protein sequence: CASSQVWGNTEAFF.

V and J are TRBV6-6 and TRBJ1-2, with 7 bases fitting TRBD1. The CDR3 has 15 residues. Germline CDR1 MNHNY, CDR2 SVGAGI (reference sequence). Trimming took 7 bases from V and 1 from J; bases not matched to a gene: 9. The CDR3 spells CASTTQGPFNYGYTF. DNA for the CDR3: TGTGCCAGCACTACACAGGGGCCTTTTAACTATGGCTACACCTTC.

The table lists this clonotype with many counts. CDR3: CAISEGGFASNEQFF. Here the CDR3 DNA reads TGTGCCATCAGTGAGGGCGGTTTTGCCTCGAATGAGCAGTTCTTC. The chain carries TRBV10-3 and TRBJ2-1; D not resolved. V gave up 2 bases and J gave up 7 bases, with 15 bases separating them. CDR1 and CDR2 (germline): ENHRY, SYGVKD. This CDR3 has 15 amino acids.

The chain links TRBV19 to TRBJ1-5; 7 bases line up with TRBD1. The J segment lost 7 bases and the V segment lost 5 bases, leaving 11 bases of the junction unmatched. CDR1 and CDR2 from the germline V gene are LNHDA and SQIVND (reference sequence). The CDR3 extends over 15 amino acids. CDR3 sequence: CASSSPQGGYQPQHF. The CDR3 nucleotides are TGTGCCAGTAGTTCACCCCAGGGGGGATACCAGCCCCAGCATTTT.

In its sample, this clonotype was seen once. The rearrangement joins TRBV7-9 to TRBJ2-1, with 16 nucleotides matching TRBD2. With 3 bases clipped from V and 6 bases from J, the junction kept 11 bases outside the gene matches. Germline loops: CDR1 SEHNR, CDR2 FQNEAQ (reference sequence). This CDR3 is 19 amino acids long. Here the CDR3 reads CASSLGLAGGPVIRNEQFF. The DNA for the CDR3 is TGTGCCAGCAGCTTGGGACTAGCGGGGGGGCCAGTGATCCGCAATGAGCAGTTCTTC.

CDR3 residues: CASNGGQGETGELFF. For the CDR3, the DNA is TGTGCCAGCAATGGCGGACAGGGCGAGACCGGGGAGCTGTTTTTT. The chain uses TRBV6-1 and TRBJ2-2; 8 nucleotides agree with TRBD1. The germline V gene encodes CDR1 MNHNS and CDR2 SASEGT. Losses at the gene ends were 7 bases for V and 5 bases for J; bases not matched to a gene: 9. The CDR3 is made up of 15 amino acids.

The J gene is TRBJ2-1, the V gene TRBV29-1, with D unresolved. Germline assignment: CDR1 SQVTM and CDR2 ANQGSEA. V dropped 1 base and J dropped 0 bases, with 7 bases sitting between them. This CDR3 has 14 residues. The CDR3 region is CSVEGSSSYNEQFF. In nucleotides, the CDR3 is TGCAGCGTTGAAGGTAGCAGCTCCTACAATGAGCAGTTCTTC.

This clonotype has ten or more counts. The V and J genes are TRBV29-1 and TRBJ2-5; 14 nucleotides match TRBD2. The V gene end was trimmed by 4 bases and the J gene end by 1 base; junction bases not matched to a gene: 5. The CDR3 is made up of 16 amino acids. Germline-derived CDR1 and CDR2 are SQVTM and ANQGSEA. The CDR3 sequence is CSVGGLAGAIQETQYF. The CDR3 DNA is TGCAGCGTTGGGGGACTAGCGGGGGCGATCCAAGAGACCCAGTACTTC.

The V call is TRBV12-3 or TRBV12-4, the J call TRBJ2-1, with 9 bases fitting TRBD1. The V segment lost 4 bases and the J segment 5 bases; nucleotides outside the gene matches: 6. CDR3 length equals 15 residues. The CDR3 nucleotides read TGTGCCAGCAGTTACGGACAGGGGACAAACAATGAGCAGTTCTTC. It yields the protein CASSYGQGTNNEQFF.

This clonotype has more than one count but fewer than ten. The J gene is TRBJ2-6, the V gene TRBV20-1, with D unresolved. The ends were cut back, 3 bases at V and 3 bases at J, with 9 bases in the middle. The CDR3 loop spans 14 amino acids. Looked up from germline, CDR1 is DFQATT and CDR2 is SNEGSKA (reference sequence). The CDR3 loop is CSARNLHGANVLTF. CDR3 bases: TGCAGTGCTAGGAATCTGCATGGGGCCAACGTCCTGACTTTC.

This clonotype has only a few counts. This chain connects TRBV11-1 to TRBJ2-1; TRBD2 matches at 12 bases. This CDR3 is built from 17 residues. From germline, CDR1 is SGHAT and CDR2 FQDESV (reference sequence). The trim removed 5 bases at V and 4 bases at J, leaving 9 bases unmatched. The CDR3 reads CASSHNFGLAGYNEQFF. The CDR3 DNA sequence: TGTGCCAGCAGCCATAATTTCGGACTAGCGGGGTACAATGAGCAGTTCTTC.

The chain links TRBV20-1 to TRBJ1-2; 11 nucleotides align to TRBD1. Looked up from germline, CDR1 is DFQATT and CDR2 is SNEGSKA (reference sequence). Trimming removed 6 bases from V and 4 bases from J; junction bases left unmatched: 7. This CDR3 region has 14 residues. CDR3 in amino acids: CSAKDRGRSYGYTF. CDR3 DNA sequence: TGCAGTGCAAAGGACAGGGGGCGTAGCTATGGCTACACCTTC.

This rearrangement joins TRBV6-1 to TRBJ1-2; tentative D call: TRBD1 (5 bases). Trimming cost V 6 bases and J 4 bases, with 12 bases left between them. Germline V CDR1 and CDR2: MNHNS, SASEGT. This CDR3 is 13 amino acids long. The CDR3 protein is CASSEAGGYGYTF. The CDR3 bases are TGTGCCAGCAGCGAGGCGGGGGGCTATGGCTACACCTTC.